This T cell receptor beta chain comes out of a study of T cell changes during pregnancy in multiple sclerosis. The assay was immunoSEQ multiplex PCR, and TCRdb's table has in-frame clones only and misses some. This sample yields 85,000 to 100,000 clones, of which roughly 92% are seen a single time; approximately 2.6% belongs to the top ten. This clone has just one count. The CDR3 runs 14 residues. Trimming took 2 bases from V and 2 from J, leaving 9 bases between them. The V gene's germline CDR1 is LNHNV and CDR2 YYDKDF (reference sequence). This TCR came from a female donor with multiple sclerosis, enrolled in a pregnancy study. The sample in question was peripheral blood, obtained in the first trimester of pregnancy. The rearrangement joins TRBV15 to TRBJ2-5, with D perhaps matching TRBD1 (6 bases). The CDR3 protein is CATSRRTVQETQYF. CDR3 sequence (DNA): TGTGCCACCAGCAGAAGGACAGTTCAAGAGACCCAGTACTTC. Supplemented by reference TRBV15 and TRBJ2-5, the full variable domain reads DAMVIQNPRYQVTQFGKPVTLSCSQTLNHNVMYWYQQKSSQAPKLLFHYYDKDFNNEADTPDNFQSRRPNTSFCFLDIRSPGLGDTAMYLCATSRRTVQETQYFGPGTRLLVL.